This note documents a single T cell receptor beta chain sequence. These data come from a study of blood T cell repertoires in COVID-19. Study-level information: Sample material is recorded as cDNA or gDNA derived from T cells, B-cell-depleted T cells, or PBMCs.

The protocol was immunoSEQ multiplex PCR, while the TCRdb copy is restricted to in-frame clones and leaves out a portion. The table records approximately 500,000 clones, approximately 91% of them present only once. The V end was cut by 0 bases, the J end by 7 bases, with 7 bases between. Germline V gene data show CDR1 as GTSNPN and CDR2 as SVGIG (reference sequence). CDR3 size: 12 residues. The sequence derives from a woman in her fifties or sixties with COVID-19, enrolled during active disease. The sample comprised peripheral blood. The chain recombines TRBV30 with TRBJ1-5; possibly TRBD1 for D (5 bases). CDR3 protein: CAWSVGGQPQHF. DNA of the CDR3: TGTGCCTGGAGTGTCGGGGGGCAGCCCCAGCATTTT.